The 15 T cell receptor beta chains in this list originate from one sample, sequenced in a study of blood T cell repertoires in COVID-19. TCRdb keeps only in-frame clones here, not all; method: immunoSEQ multiplex PCR. This sample has 450,000 to 500,000 clones; roughly nine tenths occur once, and the top ten carry 7% to 10%. Material: PBMCs or T cells enriched from blood (not recorded which). These receptors came from an older woman who had recovered from COVID-19.

The chain recombines TRBV5-5 with TRBJ2-7; 7 nucleotides agree with TRBD2. V was pared by 1 base and J by 0 bases, with 1 base of the junction left unmatched. CDR3 length: 14 residues. The germline V gene encodes CDR1 SGHKS and CDR2 YYEKEE (reference sequence). The CDR3 DNA reads as TGTGCCAGCAGCTTGAGCGGGGACTCCTACGAGCAGTACTTC. Protein: CASSLSGDSYEQYF.

CDR3 protein: CASSSTGTPPDEQFF. The CDR3 DNA is TGCGCCAGCAGCTCCACCGGGACACCGCCCGATGAGCAGTTCTTC. The gene calls are TRBV4-1 and TRBJ2-1; TRBD1 might be the D (6 bases). This CDR3 spans 15 amino acids. With 5 bases removed from V and 8 bases from J, the gap between germline ends came to 19 bases. CDR1 MGHRA and CDR2 YSYEKL come from the germline V gene.

With regard to this clone: The sample carries other DNA sequences with the same CDR3. The chain couples TRBV12-3 or TRBV12-4 to TRBJ1-1; TRBD1 aligns across 8 bases. The CDR3 has 13 residues. V lost 3 bases and J lost 4; bases outside the gene matches: 1. Written as DNA, the CDR3 is TGTGCCAGCAGTTTCGGACAGGGCACTGAAGCTTTCTTT. Translation gives CASSFGQGTEAFF.

The V call is TRBV2, the J call TRBJ2-7; D remains ambiguous. V gave up 5 bases and J gave up 3 bases, with 8 bases separating them. The CDR3 consists of 12 residues. Looked up from germline, CDR1 is SNHLY and CDR2 is FYNNEI. CDR3 loop: CASSSGIYEQYV. The CDR3 region has the DNA TGTGCCAGCAGTTCAGGTATCTACGAGCAGTACGTC.

The chain links TRBV12-3 or TRBV12-4 to TRBJ2-5, with D unresolved. There are 13 residues in the CDR3. Between the trimmed V and J ends, which lost 2 bases and 3 bases, there was a span of 7 bases. The CDR3 loop is CASSLLAEETQYF. The CDR3 DNA follows: TGTGCCAGCAGTTTATTGGCCGAAGAGACCCAGTACTTC.

J is TRBJ2-7 and V is TRBV3-1 (or the pseudogene TRBV3-2); D not certain. Per the germline V gene, CDR1 is LGHDT and CDR2 is YNNKEL (reference sequence). Trimming pared 0 bases from V and 4 bases from J, leaving 10 bases between. This CDR3 comprises 14 residues. CDR3 protein: CASSQDPRFYEQYF. The CDR3 region has the DNA TGTGCCAGCAGCCAAGATCCTCGGTTTTACGAGCAGTACTTC.

This chain joins TRBV29-1 and TRBJ1-2; D not resolved. Germline CDR1 and CDR2: SQVTM and ANQGSEA. V gave up 3 bases and J gave up 0 bases, with 17 bases separating them. This CDR3 spans 16 amino acids. The CDR3 DNA reads TGCAGCGTTGAGGAGGGTTCGGGCAGAACTAACTATGGCTACACCTTC. Protein sequence: CSVEEGSGRTNYGYTF. The whole variable domain, filled in from reference TRBV29-1 and TRBJ1-2, reads SAVISQKPSRDICQRGTSLTIQCQVDSQVTMMFWYRQQPGQSLTLIATANQGSEATYESGFVIDKFPISRPNLTFSTLTVSNMSPEDSSIYLCSVEEGSGRTNYGYTFGSGTRLTVV.

J is TRBJ1-2 and V is TRBV4-1, with D perhaps TRBD1 (6 bases). Trimming took off 1 base at V and 4 bases at J, with 10 bases between the two ends. The CDR3 is 14 amino acids. CDR1 and CDR2 from the germline V gene are MGHRA and YSYEKL. CDR3 residues: CASSQGDRPYGYTF. Here the CDR3 DNA reads TGCGCCAGCAGCCAAGGAGACAGGCCCTATGGCTACACCTTC.

The rearrangement joins TRBV27 to TRBJ2-3; D may be TRBD2 (7 bases). Germline-derived CDR1 and CDR2 are MNHEY and SMNVEV (reference sequence). With 1 base removed from V and 1 base from J, the gap between germline ends came to 15 bases. There are 17 residues in the CDR3. Here the CDR3 DNA reads TGTGCCAGCAGTTTATTCAGAGGCGGGGGCGGCACAGATACGCAGTATTTT. Its protein product is CASSLFRGGGGTDTQYF.

This clone was detected only once. Here the CDR3 reads CASSPTGKVLGYEQYV. The CDR3 DNA follows: TGTGCCAGCAGCCCAACAGGGAAAGTTCTGGGCTACGAGCAGTACGTC. The genes are TRBV28 and TRBJ2-7, with D perhaps matching TRBD1 (6 bases). The V and J ends lost 6 bases and 3 bases respectively, with 21 bases between them. Germline-derived CDR1 and CDR2 are MDHEN and SYDVKM. This CDR3 is 16 amino acids long.

CDR3 bases: TGTGCCAGCAGCCCCTCACGGGTCGAAAAACTGTTTTTT. Protein product: CASSPSRVEKLFF. This sequence joins TRBV11-2 and TRBJ1-4; no firm D call. Trimming removed 5 bases from V and 8 bases from J, with 12 bases in between. Germline CDR1 is SGHAT and CDR2 is FQNNGV. The CDR3 is made up of 13 amino acids.

This chain connects TRBV7-9 to TRBJ2-7; the match to TRBD2 covers 7 bases. In germline, CDR1 is SEHNR, CDR2 FQNEAQ (reference sequence). This CDR3 spans 15 amino acids. J was trimmed by 0 bases and V by 5 bases; bases with no gene match: 7. CDR3 region: CASSDSGVSSYEQYF. CDR3 coding DNA: TGTGCCAGCAGCGACAGCGGGGTGAGCTCCTACGAGCAGTACTTC. Full variable domain (missing parts from reference TRBV7-9 and TRBJ2-7): DTGVSQNPRHKITKRGQNVTFRCDPISEHNRLYWYRQTLGQGPEFLTYFQNEAQLEKSRLLSDRFSAERPKGSFSTLEIQRTEQGDSAMYLCASSDSGVSSYEQYFGPGTRLTVT.

The chain combines TRBV7-9 with TRBJ2-3, with 13 nucleotides matching TRBD2. Germline V gene sequence: CDR1 SEHNR, CDR2 FQNEAQ (reference sequence). The CDR3 is 16 residues long. V trimming: 5 bases; J trimming: 6 bases; junction bases outside the gene matches: 8. The CDR3, as DNA: TGTGCCAGCAGCCCAGCGGGGACTAGCGGGATGGATACGCAGTATTTT. Residues: CASSPAGTSGMDTQYF.

V is TRBV7-2 and J is TRBJ2-7; TRBD2 might be the D (6 bases). V shed 3 bases and J shed 2 bases, with 14 bases lying between them. Germline loops: CDR1 SGHTA, CDR2 FQGNSA. The CDR3 spans 15 residues. CDR3 sequence reads: CASSFQEGRTYEQYF. The CDR3 DNA sequence: TGTGCCAGCAGCTTCCAGGAGGGGAGAACCTACGAGCAGTACTTC.

The chain employs TRBV11-3 and TRBJ2-7; 7 bases map to TRBD1. This CDR3 spans 17 amino acids. Germline V lookup: CDR1 SGHNT, CDR2 YENEEA. V lost 1 base to trimming and J lost 1 base; unmatched junction nucleotides: 10. CDR3 sequence (DNA): TGTGCCAGCAGCTTAGTTCCCGGGACAGTGGCATCCTACGAGCAGTACGTC. It codes for CASSLVPGTVASYEQYV.